This TCR beta chain came from a study of T cell repertoires in cytomegalovirus infection. Study background: It was the public TCR beta signatures that indicated both CMV infection and matching HLA type.

TCRdb re-called the reads with MiXCR, one entry per CDR3 protein. The sample lists 130,000 or so distinct CDR3 sequences, roughly 6% occurring once. This CDR3 has 12 residues. With 6 bases removed from V and 7 bases from J, the gap between germline ends came to 10 bases. This clonotype has more than one count but fewer than ten. As yet, its antigen is unknown. Study observations and caveats: Across the ex vivo response, the dominant clonotypes were HLA-C-restricted CMV-specific TCR beta clonotypes. Cumulative frequency (of public TCR beta family members) identified carriers of CMV plus the relevant HLA.

Source material: PBMCs. This clonotype was obtained from a human donor in good health (CMV status not recorded). Some clones in this sample may be carry-over from other donors' samples. The V gene is TRBV12-3 or TRBV12-4, the J gene TRBJ1-5; D is uncertain. CDR3 amino acids: CASSPQEQPQHF. CDR3 bases: TGTGCCAGCAGCCCTCAGGAACAGCCCCAGCATTTT.